The entry that follows covers one TCR beta chain sequence. Its antigen is not yet known. From each donor, a roughly 2.5 ml peripheral blood sample was drawn into PAXgene tubes and stored at -80 degrees C. Without any T cell sorting, total RNA was extracted from whole blood using the PAXgene blood miRNA kit on an automated QIAcube. Peripheral blood from monozygotic twin pairs, either concordant or discordant for inflammatory bowel disease, underwent deep TCRalpha and TCRbeta repertoire profiling that used unique molecular barcoding. Smoking habits were recorded for all twin pairs, and individuals were classified as current, former or never smokers. This specimen comes from a study of monozygotic twins with inflammatory bowel disease (dated by TCRdb to the late 2010s). About the study as a whole: A total of approximately 28 monozygotic twin pairs were included in the full study, comprising nine German pairs (four IBD-concordant, five IBD-discordant) and 19 IBD-discordant Danish pairs. Each individual had, on average, about 151 000 unique TCRalpha sequences and 181 000 unique TCRbeta sequences available for analysis. The search for disease-associated traits relied mainly on comparing, within discordant pairs, IBD patients with their genetically identical healthy co-twins. Study-level results and caveats: The results gave no support for a single strong signal or clonotype linked to IBD. The analysis was unable to tell different T cell subtypes apart. Differing immunosuppressive treatments among patients may have added background noise and inter-individual variability to the repertoires. Compared with healthy twins, IBD patients had fewer clonotypes in common with other individuals, a difference most pronounced in patients showing signs of disease activity. TCRbeta repertoire diversity, by inverse Simpson index, was decreased in IBD patients compared with their healthy co-twins. Concordant and discordant twins showed no difference in repertoire similarity, possibly because of limited statistical power.

The CDR3 holds 17 amino acids from the cysteine to the phenylalanine. No DNA appears here. The germline V gene yields SGHVS for CDR1 and FQNEAQ for CDR2. Receptors were amplified or captured by 5' RACE. Each TCR library was prepared from about 3.5 ug of total RNA. For each sample, cDNA synthesis was carried out in eight separate reactions using SMARTScribe reverse transcriptase. During cDNA synthesis, unique molecular identifiers containing a 6-nucleotide sample barcode were introduced by template switching. Amplification of TCRalpha and TCRbeta cDNA involved two nested PCRs of 16 and 9 cycles, and each PCR was followed by bead purification. Before amplification, cDNA was treated with uracil DNA-glycosylase and purified using the QIAquick PCR purification kit. The second PCR was the step at which Illumina TruSeq-compatible adapters and sample-specific barcodes were added. TapeStation and Qubit were used to check library quality and concentration, and 5 to 5.5 ng of each library was pooled. The pooled libraries were sequenced with 2 x 100 bp reads and custom sequencing primers on an Illumina HiSeq2500 single-index Rapid Run. As for the authors' bioinformatics: MiGEC version 1.2.6 was used for UMI-based consensus assembly to correct PCR and sequencing errors. MiXCR version 2.1.1 was used to carry out V(D)J alignment, clonotype assembly and CDR3 extraction. Normalisation of gene usage, clonotype sharing and MAIT/NKT TCR abundance was achieved by analysing the top 1000, 10 000 and 20 000 clonotypes per sample. After downsampling to 27 000 UMIs, diversity was calculated as the inverse Simpson index using the vegan R package. Paired Mann-Whitney U tests were applied to discordant twin pairs, and Benjamini-Hochberg correction was used for multiple testing. Each CDR3 protein sequence appears as one entry after TCRdb reprocessed the reads, and no DNA is included. The V and J calls follow TCRdb's processing rather than the paper's. The sample table records 300,000 to 400,000 distinct CDR3 sequences. The ten top clones hold just over 2.5% of the sample.

This chain joins TRBV7-8 to TRBJ2-2; TCRdb's D call of TRBD2 is untestable without DNA. The receptor was derived from a human donor with ulcerative colitis or Crohn's disease, or a healthy co-twin of an affected twin (not recorded which). Sequencing used blood. CDR3 loop: CASSLDPSLLRTGELFF. Joined to the reference TRBV7-8 and TRBJ2-2 proteins, this CDR3 gives the full variable domain: GAGVSQSPRYKVAKRGQDVALRCDPISGHVSLFWYQQALGQGPEFLTYFQNEAQLDKSGLPSDRFFAERPEGSVSTLKIQRTQQEDSAVYLCASSLDPSLLRTGELFFGEGSRLTVL.